One and the same sample provided the 5 T cell receptor beta chains below, sequenced in a study of blood T cell repertoires in COVID-19. Clones were read by immunoSEQ multiplex PCR, and TCRdb kept only the in-frame ones, dropping some. This table holds 200,000 to 250,000 clones, roughly nine tenths found once. Material: peripheral blood. These receptors were obtained from a woman between 45 and 60 years old with acute or convalescent COVID-19.

J is TRBJ2-1 and V is TRBV5-4, with TRBD1 identical over 12 bases. The J segment lost 5 bases and the V segment lost 4 bases, leaving 4 bases of the junction unmatched. CDR3 size: 15 residues. Germline assignment: CDR1 SGHNT and CDR2 YYREEE (reference sequence). CDR3 DNA: TGTGCCAGCAGCCGGGACAGGGGGCTCCACAATGAGCAGTTCTTC. Residues: CASSRDRGLHNEQFF.

The chain combines TRBV7-2 with TRBJ2-3; the match to TRBD1 covers 7 bases. Looked up from germline, CDR1 is SGHTA and CDR2 is FQGNSA. V shed 4 bases and J 6 bases; nucleotides not matched to a gene: 1. CDR3 length equals 12 residues. CDR3 loop: CASSSRGDTQYF. As DNA, the CDR3 is TGTGCCAGCAGCTCCAGGGGGGATACGCAGTATTTT.

CDR3 protein: CASSPRGQMNTEAFF. The CDR3 region has the DNA TGTGCCAGCAGCCCTCGGGGACAGATGAACACTGAAGCTTTCTTT. The chain has TRBV7-8 and TRBJ1-1; 7 bases are a match to TRBD1. With 5 bases clipped from V and 0 bases from J, the junction kept 6 bases outside the gene matches. This CDR3 is built from 15 residues. Germline V gene sequence: CDR1 SGHVS, CDR2 FQNEAQ.

This clone was detected only once. The chain joins TRBV5-1 to TRBJ2-3; 8 bases are a match to TRBD1. Germline V lookup: CDR1 SGHRS, CDR2 YFSETQ. This CDR3 is 14 amino acids long. After removal of 1 base from V and 4 bases from J, the junction contained 2 bases not matched to a gene. CDR3 protein: CASSLRTGSDTQYF. CDR3 sequence (DNA): TGCGCCAGCAGCTTGAGGACAGGGTCAGATACGCAGTATTTT.

The chain combines TRBV10-2 with TRBJ2-3, with 8 positions matching TRBD2. Per the germline V gene, CDR1 is WSHSY and CDR2 is SAAADI. Germline trimming cut 1 base from V and 2 bases from J; bases unmatched to any gene: 8. The CDR3 consists of 17 residues. The CDR3 sequence: CASSEWGGLGNTDTQYF. Here the CDR3 DNA reads TGCGCCAGCAGTGAGTGGGGGGGACTAGGGAACACAGATACGCAGTATTTT.